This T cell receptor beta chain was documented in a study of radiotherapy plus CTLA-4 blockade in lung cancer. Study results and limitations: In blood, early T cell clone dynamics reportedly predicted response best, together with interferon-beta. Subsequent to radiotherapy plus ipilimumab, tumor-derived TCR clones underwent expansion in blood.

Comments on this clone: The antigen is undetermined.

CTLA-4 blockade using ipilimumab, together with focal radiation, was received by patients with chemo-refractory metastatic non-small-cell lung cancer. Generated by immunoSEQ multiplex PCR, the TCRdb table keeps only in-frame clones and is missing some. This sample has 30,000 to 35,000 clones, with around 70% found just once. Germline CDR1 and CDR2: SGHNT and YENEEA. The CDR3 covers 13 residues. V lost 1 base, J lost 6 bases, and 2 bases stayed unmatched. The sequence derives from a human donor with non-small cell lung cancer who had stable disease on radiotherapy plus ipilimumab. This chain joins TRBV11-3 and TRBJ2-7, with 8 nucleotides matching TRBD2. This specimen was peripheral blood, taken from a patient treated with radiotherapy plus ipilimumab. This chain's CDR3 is CASSLVSGGEQYF. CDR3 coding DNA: TGTGCCAGCAGCTTAGTGAGCGGGGGCGAGCAGTACTTC.